These T cell receptor beta chains were read from a single sample in a study of follicular helper T cells after annual influenza vaccination. Only in-frame clones appear in the TCRdb table, and some are missing; sequencing was by immunoSEQ multiplex PCR. The data hold 12,000 to 15,000 clones, with about 88% observed a single time. The material sequenced was CXCR5+ CD38- circulating T follicular helper cells from blood, taken 7 days after influenza vaccination. The receptors were gathered from an adult who received the influenza vaccine. Each CDR3 is given with its conserved first and last residue. The order of the fields is J gene, V gene, clone size, D gene, CDR3 protein, CDR3 DNA. D genes are given only for firm matches. Clone size is not always given. Where it is, it says once, few, many or a class for expanded clones.

TRBJ1-5	TRBV6-1	NA	TRBD1	CAGSQGGYQPQHF	TGTGCCGGCTCACAGGGGGGGTATCAGCCCCAGCATTTT
TRBJ1-6	TRBV6-5	NA	TRBD1	CASNYRGGSDSPLHF	TGTGCCAGCAACTACAGGGGAGGTTCGGATTCACCCCTCCACTTT
TRBJ1-1	TRBV5-1	NA	NA	CASSLHGKEDTEAFF	TGCGCCAGCAGCTTGCACGGGAAGGAAGACACTGAAGCTTTCTTT
TRBJ2-1	TRBV6-1	NA	TRBD1	CASSASLTGAVYNEQFF	TGTGCCAGCAGTGCCTCACTCACAGGGGCGGTTTACAATGAGCAGTTCTTC
TRBJ2-7	TRBV4-2	NA	NA	CASSQDRVAREQYF	TGTGCCAGCAGCCAAGATCGGGTAGCCCGGGAGCAGTACTTC
TRBJ2-7	TRBV5-4	NA	TRBD1	CASSSGGGQGGYSYEQYF	TGTGCCAGCAGCTCTGGAGGGGGACAGGGGGGATACTCCTACGAGCAGTACTTC
TRBJ1-1	TRBV10-3	NA	TRBD1	CAIRGQTNTEAFF	TGTGCCATAAGGGGACAGACGAACACTGAAGCTTTCTTT
TRBJ2-1	TRBV28	once	TRBD2	CASSLWSSGRREQFF	TGTGCCAGCAGTTTATGGTCTAGCGGGAGGAGGGAGCAGTTCTTC
TRBJ2-5	TRBV7-7	NA	TRBD2	CASSRQPGGIQETQYF	TGTGCTAGCAGCCGACAACCGGGGGGGATACAAGAGACCCAGTACTTC
TRBJ1-4	TRBV6-1	NA	TRBD1	CASRTGSTNEKLFF	TGTGCCAGCCGGACAGGATCAACTAATGAAAAACTGTTTTTT
TRBJ1-2	TRBV10-3	NA	TRBD1	CANRGGSPANYGYTF	TGTGCCAACAGAGGGGGCTCTCCAGCTAACTATGGCTACACCTTC
TRBJ1-4	TRBV29-1	NA	NA	CSVSGDRNEKLFF	TGCAGCGTTAGCGGGGACCGTAATGAAAAACTGTTTTTT
TRBJ2-5	TRBV25-1	NA	NA	CASSKTGPETQYF	TGTGCCAGCAGCAAGACTGGCCCAGAGACCCAGTACTTC
TRBJ2-5	TRBV7-4	few	TRBD2	CASSFGLAGVSQETQYF	TGTGCCAGCAGCTTCGGACTAGCGGGGGTGAGCCAAGAGACCCAGTACTTC
TRBJ2-1	TRBV29-1	NA	NA	CSVWQGADEQFF	TGCAGCGTGTGGCAGGGCGCGGATGAGCAGTTCTTC
TRBJ2-7	TRBV19	NA	TRBD1	CASSEDRVMSDEQYF	TGTGCCAGTAGCGAGGACAGGGTAATGTCGGACGAGCAGTACTTC
TRBJ1-5	TRBV19	NA	NA	CASSIRGSGQPQHF	TGTGCCAGTAGTATACGAGGGAGCGGGCAGCCCCAGCATTTT
TRBJ2-3	TRBV7-9	NA	TRBD2	CASSSSGSRNINTQYF	TGTGCCAGCAGCTCTAGCGGGAGCCGCAATATAAATACGCAGTATTTT
TRBJ2-7	TRBV18	NA	TRBD1	CASSPPGTGGNEQYF	TGTGCCAGCTCACCTCCCGGGACAGGGGGGAACGAGCAGTACTTC
TRBJ2-7	TRBV18	few	NA	CASSPKPTGRFYEQYF	TGTGCCAGCTCACCCAAACCGACAGGAAGATTTTACGAGCAGTACTTC
TRBJ1-2	TRBV10-3	NA	NA	CAIRGRQFYTF	TGTGCCATCAGGGGGCGACAGTTTTACACCTTC
TRBJ2-2	TRBV5-1	once	NA	CASSQEIGELFF	TGCGCCAGCAGCCAAGAGATCGGGGAGCTGTTTTTT
TRBJ2-2	TRBV5-1	NA	NA	CASSLVTGGELFF	TGCGCCAGCAGCTTGGTTACGGGCGGGGAGCTGTTTTTT
TRBJ2-2	TRBV6-5	NA	NA	CASSVMTGNTGELFF	TGTGCCAGCAGTGTAATGACAGGGAACACCGGGGAGCTGTTTTTT
TRBJ2-3	TRBV5-5	NA	NA	CASSEMLGGVADTQYF	TGTGCCAGCAGTGAGATGTTAGGGGGAGTGGCAGATACGCAGTATTTT
TRBJ1-5	TRBV2	NA	TRBD1	CASSLGQSNQPQHF	TGTGCCAGCAGTTTGGGACAGTCGAATCAGCCCCAGCATTTT
TRBJ2-5	TRBV1	once	NA	CTIPITAWAGYLHQETQYF	TGCACCATCCCGATTACCGCGTGGGCCGGATACCTGCACCAAGAGACCCAGTACTTC
TRBJ2-3	TRBV5-1	NA	TRBD1	CASSSPRDRGQVTQYF	TGCGCCAGCAGCTCCCCCCGGGACAGGGGGCAGGTTACGCAGTATTTT
TRBJ2-5	TRBV28	few	NA	CASNTSDREGETQYF	TGTGCCAGCAACACTTCGGACAGGGAGGGGGAGACCCAGTACTTC
TRBJ1-1	TRBV6-1	NA	NA	CASTLTVMNTEAFF	TGTGCCAGCACCCTGACAGTCATGAACACTGAAGCTTTCTTT
TRBJ2-5	TRBV5-1	NA	TRBD1	CASSVLDRRETQYF	TGCGCCAGCAGCGTCTTGGACAGGCGTGAGACCCAGTACTTC
TRBJ2-1	TRBV14	once	NA	CASSQPGLEQFF	TGTGCCAGCAGCCAACCGGGACTCGAGCAGTTCTTC
TRBJ2-3	TRBV7-9	NA	NA	CASSVKGGTDTQYF	TGTGCCAGCAGCGTAAAAGGGGGCACAGATACGCAGTATTTT